The clone carrying this T cell receptor (beta chain) was recorded at least ten times. Its target is unknown. The entry originates in a study of cytomegalovirus exposure and HLA in healthy donors. Study context: Clustering assigned 81% of the approximately 400 genotyped donors to the Caucasian-associated ancestry cluster. General study results and limits: As a later analysis revealed, the rate of TCR association differed by HLA locus, with DRB1 most and HLA-C fewest. A missense DCLRE1C variant was associated with V- and J-gene trimming of TCR beta chains in a later analysis, and an independent cohort replicated the association. Cytomegalovirus association was assigned to over 150 TCR beta chains.

The germline gives CDR1 SGHTA, CDR2 FQGNSA. This CDR3 comprises 16 residues. Between the trimmed V and J ends, which lost 0 bases and 2 bases, there was a span of 12 bases. The primer mix had 60 Vbeta and 13 Jbeta primers. This table comes from immunoSEQ multiplex PCR, and its TCRdb copy is limited to in-frame clones, with some not included. The table has about 110,000 clones, 69% seen once. Sequencing was performed on PBMCs. The V gene is TRBV7-2, the J gene TRBJ2-3; D is ambiguous. The receptor was isolated from a woman in her 70s in good health and CMV-seropositive. CDR3 amino acids: CASSLAGGRFTDTQYF. In DNA form, the CDR3 reads TGTGCCAGCAGCTTAGCAGGCGGCAGATTCACAGATACGCAGTATTTT. Combining the CDR3 with reference TRBV7-2 and TRBJ2-3 gives the whole variable domain GAGVSQSPSNKVTEKGKDVELRCDPISGHTALYWYRQSLGQGLEFLIYFQGNSAPDKSGLPSDRFSAERTGGSVSTLTIQRTQQEDSAVYLCASSLAGGRFTDTQYFGPGTRLTVL.